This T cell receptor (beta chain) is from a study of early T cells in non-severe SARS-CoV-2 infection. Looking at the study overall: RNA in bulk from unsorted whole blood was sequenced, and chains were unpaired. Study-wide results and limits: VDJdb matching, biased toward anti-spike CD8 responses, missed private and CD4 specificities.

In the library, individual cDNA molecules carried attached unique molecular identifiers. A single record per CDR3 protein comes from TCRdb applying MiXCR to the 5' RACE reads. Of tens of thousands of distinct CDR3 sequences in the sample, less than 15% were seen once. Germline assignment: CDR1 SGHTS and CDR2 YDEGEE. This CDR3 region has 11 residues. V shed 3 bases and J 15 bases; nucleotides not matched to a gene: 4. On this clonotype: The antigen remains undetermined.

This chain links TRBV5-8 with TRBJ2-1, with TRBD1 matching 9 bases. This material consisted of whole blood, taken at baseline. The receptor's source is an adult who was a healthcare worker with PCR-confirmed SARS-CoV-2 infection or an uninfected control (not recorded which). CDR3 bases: TGTGCCAGCAGCTGGGACAGGGTTCTGTTCTTC. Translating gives CASSWDRVLFF.